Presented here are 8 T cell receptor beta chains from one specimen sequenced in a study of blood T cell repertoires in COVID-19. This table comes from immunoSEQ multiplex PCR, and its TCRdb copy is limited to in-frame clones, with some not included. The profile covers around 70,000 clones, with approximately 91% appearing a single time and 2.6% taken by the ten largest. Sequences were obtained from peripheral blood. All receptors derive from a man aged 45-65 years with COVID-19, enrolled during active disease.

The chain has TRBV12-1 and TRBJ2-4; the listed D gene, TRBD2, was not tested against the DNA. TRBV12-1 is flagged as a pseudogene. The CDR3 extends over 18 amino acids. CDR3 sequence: CASTTQIRDLLAKNIQYF. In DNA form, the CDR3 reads TGTGCCAGCACAACTCAGATCCGGGATCTACTAGCCAAAAACATTCAGTACTTC.

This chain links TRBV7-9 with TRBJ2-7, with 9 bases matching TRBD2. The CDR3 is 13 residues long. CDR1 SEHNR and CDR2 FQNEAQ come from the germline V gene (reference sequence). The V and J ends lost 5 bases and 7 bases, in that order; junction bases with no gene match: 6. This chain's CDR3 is CASSRGGAREQYF. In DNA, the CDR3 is TGTGCCAGCAGCCGCGGGGGGGCGCGGGAGCAGTACTTC.

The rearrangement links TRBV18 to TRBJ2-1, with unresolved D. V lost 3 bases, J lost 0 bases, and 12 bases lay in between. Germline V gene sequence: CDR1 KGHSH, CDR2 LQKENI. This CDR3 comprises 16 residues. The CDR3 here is CASSPSAPSSYNEQFF. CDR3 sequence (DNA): TGTGCCAGCTCACCCAGCGCGCCGAGCTCCTACAATGAGCAGTTCTTC.

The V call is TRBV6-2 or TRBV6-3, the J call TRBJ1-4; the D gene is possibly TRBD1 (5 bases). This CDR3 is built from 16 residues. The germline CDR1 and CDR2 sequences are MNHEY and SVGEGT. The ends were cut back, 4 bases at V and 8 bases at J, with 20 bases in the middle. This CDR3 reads CASSSLPGHSFEKLFF. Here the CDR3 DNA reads TGTGCCAGCAGTTCACTTCCTGGACATTCATTCGAAAAACTGTTTTTT.

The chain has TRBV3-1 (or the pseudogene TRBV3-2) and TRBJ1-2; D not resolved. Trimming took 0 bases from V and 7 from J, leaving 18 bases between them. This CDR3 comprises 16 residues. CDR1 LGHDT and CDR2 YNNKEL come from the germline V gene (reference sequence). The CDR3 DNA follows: TGTGCCAGCAGCCAAGAAGGAGGCAGACCAGAGAGTGGCTACACCTTC. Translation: CASSQEGGRPESGYTF.

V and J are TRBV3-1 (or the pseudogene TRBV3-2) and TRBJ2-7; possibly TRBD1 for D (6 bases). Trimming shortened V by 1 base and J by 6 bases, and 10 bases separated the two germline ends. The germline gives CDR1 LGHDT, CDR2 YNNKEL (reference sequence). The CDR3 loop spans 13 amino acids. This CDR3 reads CASSQVQGPEQYF. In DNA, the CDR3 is TGTGCCAGCAGCCAAGTACAGGGCCCCGAGCAGTACTTC.

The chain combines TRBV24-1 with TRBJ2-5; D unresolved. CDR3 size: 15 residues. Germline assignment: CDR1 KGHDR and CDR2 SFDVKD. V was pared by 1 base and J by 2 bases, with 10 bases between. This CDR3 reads CATSDLGKTQETQYF. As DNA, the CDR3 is TGTGCCACCAGTGATTTAGGCAAGACTCAAGAGACCCAGTACTTC.

The CDR3 reads CASSLISSGRVQETQYF. CDR3 nucleotide sequence: TGTGCCAGCAGCTTAATATCGAGCGGGAGGGTCCAAGAGACCCAGTACTTC. This rearrangement joins TRBV7-9 to TRBJ2-5; 10 bases agree with TRBD2. J gave up 1 base and V 2 bases, and 7 bases lay outside the gene matches. Germline lookup yields CDR1 SEHNR and CDR2 FQNEAQ (reference sequence). The CDR3 extends over 17 amino acids.